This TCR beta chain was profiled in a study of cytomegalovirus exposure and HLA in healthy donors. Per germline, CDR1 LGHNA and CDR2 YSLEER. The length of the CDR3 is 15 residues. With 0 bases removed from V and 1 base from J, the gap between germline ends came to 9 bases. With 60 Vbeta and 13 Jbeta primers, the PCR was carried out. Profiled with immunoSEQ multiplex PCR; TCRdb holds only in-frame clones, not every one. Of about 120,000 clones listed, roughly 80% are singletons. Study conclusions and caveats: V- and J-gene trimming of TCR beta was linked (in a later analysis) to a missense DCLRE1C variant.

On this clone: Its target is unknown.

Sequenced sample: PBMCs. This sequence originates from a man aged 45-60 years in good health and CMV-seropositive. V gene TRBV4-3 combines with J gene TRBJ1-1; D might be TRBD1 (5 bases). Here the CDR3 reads CASSQDRGGNTEAFF. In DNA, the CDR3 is TGCGCCAGCAGCCAAGATCGCGGGGGGAACACTGAAGCTTTCTTT.